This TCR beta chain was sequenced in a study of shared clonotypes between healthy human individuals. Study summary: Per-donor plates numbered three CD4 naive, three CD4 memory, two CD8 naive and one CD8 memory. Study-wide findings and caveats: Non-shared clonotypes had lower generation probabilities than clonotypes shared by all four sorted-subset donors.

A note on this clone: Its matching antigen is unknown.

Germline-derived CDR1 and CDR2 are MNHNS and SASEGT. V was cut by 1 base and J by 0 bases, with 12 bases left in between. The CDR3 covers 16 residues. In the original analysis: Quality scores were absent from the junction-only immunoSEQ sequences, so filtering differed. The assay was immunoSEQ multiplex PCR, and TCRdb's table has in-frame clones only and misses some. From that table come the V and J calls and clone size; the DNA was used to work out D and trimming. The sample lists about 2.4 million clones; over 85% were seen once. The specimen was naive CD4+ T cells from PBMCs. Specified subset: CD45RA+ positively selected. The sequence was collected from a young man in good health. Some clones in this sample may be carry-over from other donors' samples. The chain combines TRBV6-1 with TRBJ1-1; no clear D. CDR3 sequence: CASSEVGQQVNTEAFF. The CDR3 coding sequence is TGTGCCAGCAGTGAAGTCGGGCAGCAGGTGAACACTGAAGCTTTCTTT.